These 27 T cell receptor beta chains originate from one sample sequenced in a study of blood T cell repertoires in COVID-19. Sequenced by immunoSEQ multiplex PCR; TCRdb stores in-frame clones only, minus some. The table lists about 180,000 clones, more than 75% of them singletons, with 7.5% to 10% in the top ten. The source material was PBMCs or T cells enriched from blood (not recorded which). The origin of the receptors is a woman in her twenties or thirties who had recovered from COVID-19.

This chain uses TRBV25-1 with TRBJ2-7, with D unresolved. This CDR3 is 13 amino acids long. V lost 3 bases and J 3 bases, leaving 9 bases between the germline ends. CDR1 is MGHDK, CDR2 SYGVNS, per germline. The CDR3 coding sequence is TGTGCCAGCAGTGACCGGGTCTACTACGAGCAGTACTTC. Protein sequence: CASSDRVYYEQYF.

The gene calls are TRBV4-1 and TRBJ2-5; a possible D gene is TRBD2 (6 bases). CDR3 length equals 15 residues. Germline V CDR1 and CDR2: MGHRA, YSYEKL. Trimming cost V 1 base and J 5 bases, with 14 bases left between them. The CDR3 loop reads CASSQVGASVETQYF. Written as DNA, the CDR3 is TGCGCCAGCAGCCAAGTAGGGGCTAGCGTCGAGACCCAGTACTTC.

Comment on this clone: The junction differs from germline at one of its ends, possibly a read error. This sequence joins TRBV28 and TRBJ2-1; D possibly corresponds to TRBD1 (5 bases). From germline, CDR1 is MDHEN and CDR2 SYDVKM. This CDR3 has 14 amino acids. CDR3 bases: TGTGCCAGCAGTTTAGGGGCGGCATACAATGAACAGTTCTTC. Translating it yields CASSLGAAYNEQFF.

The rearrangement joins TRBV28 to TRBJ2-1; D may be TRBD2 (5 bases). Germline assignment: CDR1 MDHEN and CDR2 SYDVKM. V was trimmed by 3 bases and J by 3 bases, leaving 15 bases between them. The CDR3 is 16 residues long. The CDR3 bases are TGTGCCAGCAGTTTTCCGGGGAGCGGCAACTACAATGAGCAGTTCTTC. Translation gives CASSFPGSGNYNEQFF.

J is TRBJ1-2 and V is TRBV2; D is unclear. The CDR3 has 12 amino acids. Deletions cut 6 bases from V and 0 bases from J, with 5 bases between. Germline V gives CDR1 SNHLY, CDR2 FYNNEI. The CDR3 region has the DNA TGTGCCAGCAGGAGAACTAACTATGGCTACACCTTC. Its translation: CASRRTNYGYTF.

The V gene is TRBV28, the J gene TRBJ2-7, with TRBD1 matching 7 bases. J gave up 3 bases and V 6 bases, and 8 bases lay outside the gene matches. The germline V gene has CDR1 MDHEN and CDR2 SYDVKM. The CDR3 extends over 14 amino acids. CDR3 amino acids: CASRTGPPDYEQYF. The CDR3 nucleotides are TGTGCCAGCAGGACAGGGCCCCCTGACTACGAGCAGTACTTC.

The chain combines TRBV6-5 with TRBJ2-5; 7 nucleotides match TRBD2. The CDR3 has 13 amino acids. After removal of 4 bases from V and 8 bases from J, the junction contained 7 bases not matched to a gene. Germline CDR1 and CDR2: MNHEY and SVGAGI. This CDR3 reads CASSSPGLPTQYF. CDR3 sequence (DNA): TGTGCCAGCAGTTCCCCGGGACTACCCACCCAGTACTTC.

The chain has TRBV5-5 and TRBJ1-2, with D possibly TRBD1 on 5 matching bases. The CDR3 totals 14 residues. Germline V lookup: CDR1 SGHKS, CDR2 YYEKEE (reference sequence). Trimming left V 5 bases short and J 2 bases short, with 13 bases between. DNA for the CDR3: TGTGCCAGCAGACAGCCTGGGGCGAACTATGGCTACACCTTC. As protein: CASRQPGANYGYTF.

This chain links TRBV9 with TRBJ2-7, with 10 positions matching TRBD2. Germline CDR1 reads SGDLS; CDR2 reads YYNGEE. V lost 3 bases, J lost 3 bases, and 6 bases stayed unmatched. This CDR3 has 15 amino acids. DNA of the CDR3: TGTGCCAGCAGCGAAGCTGGGACTAGCGACTACGAGCAGTACTTC. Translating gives CASSEAGTSDYEQYF.

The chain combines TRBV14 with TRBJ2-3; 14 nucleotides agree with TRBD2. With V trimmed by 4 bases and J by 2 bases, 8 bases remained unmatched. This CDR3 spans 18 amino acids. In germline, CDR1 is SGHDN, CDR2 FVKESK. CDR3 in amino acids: CASSLGLAGDLFTDTQYF. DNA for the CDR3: TGTGCCAGCAGCCTGGGACTAGCGGGAGACCTATTCACAGATACGCAGTATTTT.

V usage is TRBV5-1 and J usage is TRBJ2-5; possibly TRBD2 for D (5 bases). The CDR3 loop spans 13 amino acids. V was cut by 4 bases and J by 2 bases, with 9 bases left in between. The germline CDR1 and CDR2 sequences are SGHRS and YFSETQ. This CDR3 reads CASSGSLQETQYF. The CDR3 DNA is TGCGCCAGCAGCGGGAGCCTTCAAGAGACCCAGTACTTC.

CDR3 in amino acids: CASSIRSGGNTEAFF. The CDR3 DNA follows: TGTGCCAGTAGTATAAGGTCAGGGGGCAACACTGAAGCTTTCTTT. The V call is TRBV19, the J call TRBJ1-1; 8 bases fit TRBD1. This CDR3 is built from 15 residues. Germline V gene lookup returns CDR1 LNHDA and CDR2 SQIVND (reference sequence). The junction had 4 bases not matched to a gene; V was cut back by 2 bases and J by 2 bases.

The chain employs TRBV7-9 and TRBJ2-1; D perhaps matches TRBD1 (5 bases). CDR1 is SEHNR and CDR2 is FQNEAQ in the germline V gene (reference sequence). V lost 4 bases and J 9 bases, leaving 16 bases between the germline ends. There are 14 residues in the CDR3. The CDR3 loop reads CASSSGQLRCEQFF. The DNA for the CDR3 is TGTGCCAGCAGCTCCGGACAACTTCGGTGTGAGCAGTTCTTC.

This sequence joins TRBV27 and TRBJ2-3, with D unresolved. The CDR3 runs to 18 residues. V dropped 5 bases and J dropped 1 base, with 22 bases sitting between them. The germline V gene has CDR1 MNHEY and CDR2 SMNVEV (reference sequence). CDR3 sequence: CASSPFSGRLGGTDTQYF. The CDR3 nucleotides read TGTGCCAGCAGTCCCTTTTCCGGTCGGCTAGGCGGCACAGATACGCAGTATTTT.

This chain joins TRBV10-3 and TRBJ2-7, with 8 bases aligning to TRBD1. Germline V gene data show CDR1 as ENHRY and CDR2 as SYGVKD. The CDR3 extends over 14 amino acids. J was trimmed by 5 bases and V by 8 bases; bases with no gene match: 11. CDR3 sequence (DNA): TGTGCCATCGAAGCCGGGACAGGTGTAAACGAGCAGTACTTC. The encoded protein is CAIEAGTGVNEQYF.

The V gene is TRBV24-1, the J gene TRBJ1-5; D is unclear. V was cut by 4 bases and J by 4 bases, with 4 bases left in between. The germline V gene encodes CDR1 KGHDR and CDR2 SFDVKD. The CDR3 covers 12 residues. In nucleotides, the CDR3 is TGTGCCACCAGTGACCCAAATCAGCCCCAGCATTTT. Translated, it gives CATSDPNQPQHF.

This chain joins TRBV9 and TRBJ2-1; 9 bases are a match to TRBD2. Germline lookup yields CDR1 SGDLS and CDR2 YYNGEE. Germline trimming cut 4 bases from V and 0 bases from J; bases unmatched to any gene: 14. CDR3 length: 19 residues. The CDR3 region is CASSPHGTPSGTSYNEQFF. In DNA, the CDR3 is TGTGCCAGCAGCCCCCATGGGACTCCTAGCGGGACCTCCTACAATGAGCAGTTCTTC.

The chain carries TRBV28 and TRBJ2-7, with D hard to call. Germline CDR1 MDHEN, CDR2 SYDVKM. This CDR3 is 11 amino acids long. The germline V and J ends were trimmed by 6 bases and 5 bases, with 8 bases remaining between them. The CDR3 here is CASRSGHEQYF. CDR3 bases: TGTGCCAGCAGGTCAGGCCACGAGCAGTACTTC.

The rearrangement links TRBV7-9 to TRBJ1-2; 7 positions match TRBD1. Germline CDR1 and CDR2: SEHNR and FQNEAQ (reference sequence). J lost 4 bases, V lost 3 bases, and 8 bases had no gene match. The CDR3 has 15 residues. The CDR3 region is CASSFEGAPFYGYTF. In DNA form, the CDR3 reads TGTGCCAGCAGCTTCGAGGGGGCTCCCTTCTATGGCTACACCTTC.

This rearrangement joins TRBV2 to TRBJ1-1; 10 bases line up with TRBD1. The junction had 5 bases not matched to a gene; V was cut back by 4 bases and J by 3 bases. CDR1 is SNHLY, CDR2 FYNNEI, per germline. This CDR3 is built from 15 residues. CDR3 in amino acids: CASSARTGGYTEAFF. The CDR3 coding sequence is TGTGCCAGCAGTGCGAGGACAGGGGGGTACACTGAAGCTTTCTTT.

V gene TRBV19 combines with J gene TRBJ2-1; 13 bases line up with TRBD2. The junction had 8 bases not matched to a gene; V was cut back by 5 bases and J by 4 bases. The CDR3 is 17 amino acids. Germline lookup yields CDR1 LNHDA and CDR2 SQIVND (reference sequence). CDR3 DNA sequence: TGTGCCAGTAGTGGCAAGACTAGCGGGAGGCGGTACAATGAGCAGTTCTTC. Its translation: CASSGKTSGRRYNEQFF.

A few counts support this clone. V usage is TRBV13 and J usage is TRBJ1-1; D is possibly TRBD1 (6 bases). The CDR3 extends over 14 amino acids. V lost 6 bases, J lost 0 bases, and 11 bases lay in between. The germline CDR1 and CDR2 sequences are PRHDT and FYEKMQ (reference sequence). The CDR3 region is CASSGQNLNTEAFF. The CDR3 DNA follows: TGTGCCAGCAGTGGACAGAATCTGAACACTGAAGCTTTCTTT.

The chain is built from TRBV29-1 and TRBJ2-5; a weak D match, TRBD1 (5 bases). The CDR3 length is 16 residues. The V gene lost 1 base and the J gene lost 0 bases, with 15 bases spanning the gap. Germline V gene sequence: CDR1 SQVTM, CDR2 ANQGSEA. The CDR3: CSVEATTSDNQETQYF. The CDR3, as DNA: TGCAGCGTTGAAGCGACGACTTCGGACAACCAAGAGACCCAGTACTTC. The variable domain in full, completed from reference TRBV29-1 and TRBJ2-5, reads SAVISQKPSRDICQRGTSLTIQCQVDSQVTMMFWYRQQPGQSLTLIATANQGSEATYESGFVIDKFPISRPNLTFSTLTVSNMSPEDSSIYLCSVEATTSDNQETQYFGPGTRLLVL.

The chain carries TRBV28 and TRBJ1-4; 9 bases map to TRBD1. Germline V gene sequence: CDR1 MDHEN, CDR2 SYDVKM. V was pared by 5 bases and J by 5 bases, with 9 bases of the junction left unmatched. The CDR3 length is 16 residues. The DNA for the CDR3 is TGTGCCAGCAGTCCGACACCCGGGACAGGGAATGAAAAACTGTTTTTT. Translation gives CASSPTPGTGNEKLFF.

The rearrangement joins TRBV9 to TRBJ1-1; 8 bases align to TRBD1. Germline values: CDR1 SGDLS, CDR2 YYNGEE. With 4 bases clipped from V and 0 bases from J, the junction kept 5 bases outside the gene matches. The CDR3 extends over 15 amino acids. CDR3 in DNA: TGTGCCAGCAGCCCGACGACAGGGGTGAACACTGAAGCTTTCTTT. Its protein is CASSPTTGVNTEAFF.

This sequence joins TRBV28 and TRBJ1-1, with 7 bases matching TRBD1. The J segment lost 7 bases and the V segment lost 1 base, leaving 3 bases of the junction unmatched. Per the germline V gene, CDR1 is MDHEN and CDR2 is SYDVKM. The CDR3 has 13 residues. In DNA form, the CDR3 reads TGTGCCAGCAGTTTATTTGGGACAGTTGAAGCTTTCTTT. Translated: CASSLFGTVEAFF.

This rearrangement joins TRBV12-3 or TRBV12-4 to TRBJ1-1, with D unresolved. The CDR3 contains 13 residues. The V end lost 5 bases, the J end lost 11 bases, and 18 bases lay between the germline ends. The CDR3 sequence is CASSTGPLELAFF. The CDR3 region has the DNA TGTGCCAGCAGTACCGGTCCCCTCGAACTTGCTTTCTTT.